This TCR beta chain was sequenced for a study of OX40 agonist ivuxolimab in advanced cancers. Generated by immunoSEQ multiplex PCR, the TCRdb table keeps only in-frame clones and is missing some. The sample has some 35,000 clones, approximately 84% seen once. With respect to this clone: What it binds is not known.

Autoimmune disease history or systemic immunosuppression led to patient exclusion. Study-level findings and limits: With doses of 0.1-3.0 mg/kg, partial responders showed among the lowest clonal expansion. Researchers report that CD8+ T cells had, on average, more expanded clones than CD4+. Among the nonresponders, some also had low normalized T-cell clonal expansion.

The V end was cut by 10 bases, the J end by 3 bases, with 15 bases between. Germline V CDR1 and CDR2: MNHNY, SVGAGI (reference sequence). The CDR3 contains 14 residues. The chain has TRBV6-6 and TRBJ1-4, with D hard to call. The material was CD4+ or CD8+ T cells sorted from blood, obtained in a trial of the OX40 agonist ivuxolimab. The receptor's source is an adult with an advanced solid tumor such as melanoma, head and neck, liver or kidney cancer. Written as DNA, the CDR3 is TGTGCCACCAAGGGAGCGGGTGCTAATGAAAAACTGTTTTTT. Protein sequence: CATKGAGANEKLFF.